The T cell receptor (beta chain) described here comes from a study of a mutant IDH1 vaccine in newly diagnosed glioma. Generated by immunoSEQ multiplex PCR, the TCRdb table keeps only in-frame clones and is missing some. The sample carries about 51,000 clones, 78% recorded once. The time point is: week 5, during vaccination. Every vaccination contained 300 ug of the mutant IDH1 20-mer peptide and was paired with topical imiquimod. On this clone itself: Its cognate antigen is unknown.

The source material was PBMCs, sampled from a glioma patient whose treatment included an IDH1 peptide vaccine. The origin of this receptor is a woman in her thirties or forties with glioma.

DNA for the CDR3: TGTGCCAGCAGCGGCCCGGAGGCCCAGTACTTC. This codes for CASSGPEAQYF. The chain links TRBV9 to TRBJ2-5, with a possible D match to TRBD2 (5 bases). Deletions cut 3 bases from V and 9 bases from J, with 9 bases between. The length of the CDR3 is 11 residues. Germline V CDR1 and CDR2: SGDLS, YYNGEE. Full variable domain (outside the CDR3, taken from reference TRBV9 and TRBJ2-5): DSGVTQTPKHLITATGQRVTLRCSPRSGDLSVYWYQQSLDQGLQFLIQYYNGEERAKGNILERFSAQQFPDLHSELNLSSLELGDSALYFCASSGPEAQYFGPGTRLLVL.